Listed here are 5 T cell receptor beta chains from one sample, sequenced in a study of T cell repertoires in cytomegalovirus infection. What these receptors recognize is not known. TCRdb independently ran MiXCR on the reads; one entry per CDR3 protein. This table has approximately 300,000 distinct CDR3 sequences, approximately 25% appearing once. The material was cultured PBMCs, obtained from culture after CMV antigen stimulation. The receptors originated from a human donor in good health (CMV status not recorded). Some clones in this sample may be carry-over from other donors' samples.

This clonotype occurred a few times. V and J are TRBV5-4 and TRBJ2-1; 14 bases match TRBD2. The CDR3 has 17 amino acids. Germline V gene sequence: CDR1 SGHNT, CDR2 YYREEE (reference sequence). Trimming removed 4 bases from V and 8 bases from J; junction bases left unmatched: 11. CDR3 sequence: CASSLLRTSGRLDEQFF. DNA of the CDR3: TGTGCCAGCAGCCTACTGCGGACTAGCGGGAGGCTCGATGAGCAGTTCTTC.

The chain has TRBV18 and TRBJ1-2; 9 nucleotides match TRBD1. The V and J ends lost 3 bases and 4 bases, in that order; junction bases with no gene match: 6. The CDR3 sequence is 15 residues long. Germline values: CDR1 KGHSH, CDR2 LQKENI. The CDR3 loop reads CASSPMDRGGYGYTF. The CDR3 DNA sequence: TGTGCCAGCTCACCCATGGACAGGGGAGGCTATGGCTACACCTTC.

The chain couples TRBV28 to TRBJ2-2; the match to TRBD2 covers 7 bases. Per germline, CDR1 MDHEN and CDR2 SYDVKM. V gave up 3 bases and J gave up 6 bases; unmatched junction bases: 13. The CDR3 runs to 17 residues. The CDR3 nucleotides read TGTGCCAGCAGTTTTTCGACGGGAGGAGGCCTTGCCGGGGAGCTGTTTTTT. This codes for CASSFSTGGGLAGELFF.

The chain has TRBV15 and TRBJ1-1, with a tentative D call TRBD1 (5 bases). This CDR3 region has 17 residues. Trimming took 3 bases from V and 5 from J, leaving 22 bases between them. CDR1 is LNHNV and CDR2 is YYDKDF in the germline V gene (reference sequence). CDR3 protein: CATSSAQQAPWRTEAFF. DNA for the CDR3: TGTGCCACCAGCAGTGCCCAACAGGCGCCTTGGAGGACTGAAGCTTTCTTT.

CDR3 DNA: TGTGCCAGCAGTTTACTTGAGGGGATGAACACTGAAGCTTTCTTT. Its protein is CASSLLEGMNTEAFF. V usage is TRBV27 and J usage is TRBJ1-1, with D possibly matching TRBD1 (5 bases). Germline CDR1 and CDR2: MNHEY and SMNVEV (reference sequence). The CDR3 runs to 15 residues. Deletions cut 2 bases from V and 0 bases from J, with 10 bases between.